The clone carrying this T cell receptor beta chain appeared many times. Its specificity is unknown. These data belong to a study of T cells after yellow fever vaccination. Study context: SMART-Seq v4 Ultra Low Input prepared the low-cell-number fractions. Study observations and caveats: Most primary-vaccination clones reappeared after the booster (approximately 96% CD4, about 88% CD8). Peaking on day 5 versus 15, the secondary response was faster but weaker.

V was trimmed by 2 bases and J by 5 bases, leaving 9 bases between them. CDR1 is SGHTA and CDR2 is FQGTGA in the germline V gene. This CDR3 is built from 14 residues. It was through 5'RACE template switching that TCR cDNA was made, with a universal primer site and UMIs added. TCRdb recomputed calls from the 5' RACE reads with MiXCR, one row per CDR3 protein. This sample has approximately 120,000 distinct CDR3 sequences, with 7.4% found just once. The TCR was taken from a man aged 18 to 30 who received the YFV17D yellow fever vaccine. Sequencing used CD4+ T cells sorted from PBMCs, obtained more than 8 days after the first yellow fever vaccination. This rearrangement joins TRBV7-3 to TRBJ2-2; D ambiguous. The CDR3 region has the DNA TGTGCCAGCAGCTTAGTAGGGCGAACCGGGGAGCTGTTTTTT. Protein: CASSLVGRTGELFF.